This T cell receptor beta chain stems from a study of Graves' ophthalmopathy and Graves' hyperthyroidism. Points from the study as a whole: Both a roughly 70% sensitivity and an approximately 76% specificity characterized the model's predictions of ophthalmopathy progression.

Ophthalmopathy donors' eye disease showed moderate-to-severe activity, CAS of at least 3, NOSPECS of at least 4 and duration under 3 months. Comments on this clonotype: Antigen specificity is unknown.

Per germline, CDR1 SGHTA and CDR2 FQGNSA. CDR3 length equals 17 residues. Trimming left V 5 bases short and J 5 bases short, with 24 bases between. Using RNA transcripts, the TCR beta CDR3 regions were amplified. The first-round RT-PCR employed HTBI primers together with the Qiagen OneStep RT-PCR kit. A multiplex PCR was then performed as the second round. Each CDR3 protein is one row after TCRdb ran MiXCR on the multiplex PCR reads. The profile covers around 660,000 distinct CDR3 sequences, with roughly 39% appearing a single time and 3.3% taken by the ten largest. V gene TRBV7-2 combines with J gene TRBJ1-2; D is ambiguous. The receptor was derived from an adult man with Graves' ophthalmopathy. The sequenced sample was peripheral blood. CDR3 sequence (DNA): TGTGCCAGCAGCCCGGGCGGCAGGTCCTCCGGGTCGTATGGCTACACCTTC. This codes for CASSPGGRSSGSYGYTF.